In this sample, the clone carrying this T cell receptor (beta chain) turned up a few times. This specimen comes from a study of blood T cell repertoires in COVID-19. Study background: Collection of acute and convalescent COVID-19 samples took place in the United States, Italy and Spain. The analysed material was cDNA or gDNA that came from T cells, B-cell-depleted T cells, or PBMCs.

V was pared by 1 base and J by 5 bases, with 4 bases of the junction left unmatched. Germline CDR1 is SEHNR and CDR2 is FQNEAQ (reference sequence). This CDR3 has 14 residues. Recovered participants had two consecutive negative NP/OP PCR tests, healthcare professional clearance, or symptom resolution. Clones were sequenced by immunoSEQ multiplex PCR, and TCRdb holds only the in-frame ones, with some missing. The table has approximately 200,000 clones, more than 80% seen once. The chain is built from TRBV7-9 and TRBJ2-5; the match to TRBD1 covers 7 bases. The receptor was derived from a man aged 25 to 40 who had recovered from COVID-19. The sample consisted of PBMCs or T cells enriched from blood (not recorded which). The CDR3 nucleotides read TGTGCCAGCAGCTTAGACTTAGGGGGCGAGACCCAGTACTTC. Amino acid sequence: CASSLDLGGETQYF.